This T cell receptor beta chain appears in the sequencing data of a study of blood T cell repertoires in COVID-19. About the research overall: Collection of acute and convalescent COVID-19 samples took place in the United States, Italy and Spain.

Generated by immunoSEQ multiplex PCR, the TCRdb table keeps only in-frame clones and is missing some. The sample contains 300,000 to 450,000 clones, 75% to 90% of which appear only once. Germline CDR1 reads SNHLY; CDR2 reads FYNNEI. V was shortened by 6 bases and J by 3 bases, with 14 bases between the two germline ends. This CDR3 contains 14 residues. Residents of about two dozen US areas, aged about 18 to 89 years, made up the participants. The sequenced sample consisted of PBMCs or T cells enriched from blood (not recorded which). This sequence was found in a man younger than 35 who had recovered from COVID-19. The chain links TRBV2 to TRBJ1-1; D may be TRBD1 (5 bases). The CDR3 bases are TGTGCCAGCAGGAGATACAGGAGCCACACTGAAGCTTTCTTT. As protein: CASRRYRSHTEAFF.